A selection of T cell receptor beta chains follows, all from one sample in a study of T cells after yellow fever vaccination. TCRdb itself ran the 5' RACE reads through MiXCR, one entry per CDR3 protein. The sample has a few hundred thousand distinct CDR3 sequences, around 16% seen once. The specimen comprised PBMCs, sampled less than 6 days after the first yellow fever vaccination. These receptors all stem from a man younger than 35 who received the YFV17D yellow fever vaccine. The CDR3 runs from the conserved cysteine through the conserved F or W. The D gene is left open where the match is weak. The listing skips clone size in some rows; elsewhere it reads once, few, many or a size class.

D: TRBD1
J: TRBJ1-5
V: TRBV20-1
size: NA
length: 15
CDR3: CSARGLAGGGQPQHF
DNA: TGCAGTGCTAGGGGGTTGGCAGGGGGCGGTCAGCCCCAGCATTTT

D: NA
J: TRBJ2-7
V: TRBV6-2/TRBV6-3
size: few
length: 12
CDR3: CASSHQGYEQYF
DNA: TGTGCCAGCAGTCATCAGGGATACGAGCAGTACTTC

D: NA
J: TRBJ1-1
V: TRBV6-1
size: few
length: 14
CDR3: CASRGVEKNTEAFF
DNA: TGTGCCAGCAGGGGGGTAGAGAAGAACACTGAAGCTTTCTTT

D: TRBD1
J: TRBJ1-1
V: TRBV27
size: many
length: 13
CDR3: CASGNTGGTEAFF
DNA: TGTGCCAGCGGTAATACAGGGGGCACTGAAGCTTTCTTT

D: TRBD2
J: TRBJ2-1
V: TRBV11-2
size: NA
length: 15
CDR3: CASTEAGGRGNEQFF
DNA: TGTGCCAGCACTGAGGCGGGGGGGAGGGGGAATGAGCAGTTCTTC

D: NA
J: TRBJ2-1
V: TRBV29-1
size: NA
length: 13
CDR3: CSVEVGAANEQFF
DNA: TGCAGCGTTGAAGTGGGGGCCGCGAATGAGCAGTTCTTC

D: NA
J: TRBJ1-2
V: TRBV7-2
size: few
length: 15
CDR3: CASSRRQNLNYGYTF
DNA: TGTGCCAGCAGCCGTCGCCAGAACCTTAACTATGGCTACACCTTC

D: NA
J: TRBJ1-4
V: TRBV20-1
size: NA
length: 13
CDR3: CSPWWLTNEKLFF
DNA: TGCAGTCCCTGGTGGTTAACTAATGAAAAACTGTTTTTT

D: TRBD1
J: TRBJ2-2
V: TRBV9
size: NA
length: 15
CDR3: CASSVRQGGTGELFF
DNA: TGTGCCAGCAGCGTCAGACAGGGGGGGACCGGGGAGCTGTTTTTT

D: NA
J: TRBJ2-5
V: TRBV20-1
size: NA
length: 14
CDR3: CSAPGRRGQETQYF
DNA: TGCAGTGCTCCGGGTAGGAGAGGCCAAGAGACCCAGTACTTC

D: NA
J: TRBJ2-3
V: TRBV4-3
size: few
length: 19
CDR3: CASSQDRGARGISTDTQYF
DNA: TGCGCCAGCAGCCAAGACAGAGGGGCAAGGGGAATTAGCACAGATACGCAGTATTTT

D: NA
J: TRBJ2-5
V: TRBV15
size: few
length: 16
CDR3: CATSTGTQGYQETQYF
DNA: TGTGCCACCAGCACCGGGACACAAGGGTATCAAGAGACCCAGTACTTC

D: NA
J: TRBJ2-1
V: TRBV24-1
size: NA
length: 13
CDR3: CATSDFAADEQFF
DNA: TGTGCCACCAGTGATTTCGCGGCGGATGAGCAGTTCTTC

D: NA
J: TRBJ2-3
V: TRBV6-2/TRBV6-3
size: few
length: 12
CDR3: CASSYSKDTQYF
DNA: TGTGCCAGCAGTTACTCGAAGGATACGCAGTATTTT

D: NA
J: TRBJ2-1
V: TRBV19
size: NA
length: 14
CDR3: CASSHQGGHNEQFF
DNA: TGTGCCAGTAGTCATCAGGGAGGACACAATGAGCAGTTCTTC

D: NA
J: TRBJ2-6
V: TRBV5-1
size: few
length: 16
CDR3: CASSLDPSSGANVLTF
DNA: TGCGCCAGCAGCTTGGATCCAAGCTCTGGGGCCAACGTCCTGACTTTC

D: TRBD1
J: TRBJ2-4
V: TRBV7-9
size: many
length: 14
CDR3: CASSTLGQGNIQYF
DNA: TGTGCCAGCAGCACTTTGGGACAGGGCAACATTCAGTACTTC